A selection of T cell receptor beta chains follows, all from one sample in a study of spatial heterogeneity in lung cancer. TCRdb reprocessed the 5' RACE reads with MiXCR, giving one entry per CDR3 protein. The sample carries about 23,000 distinct CDR3 sequences, roughly 3% recorded once. Sequencing was performed on PBMCs, taken at surgery. These receptors were taken from a female donor with early-stage non-small cell lung cancer. Each CDR3 is given with its conserved first and last residue. A D gene is named only where the DNA matches it firmly. Part of the rows lack a size; the others show once, few, many or a class for expanded clones.

D,J,size,V,CDR3,DNA
TRBD1,TRBJ1-1,many,TRBV27,CASSSRWDRGPRGMNTEAFF,TGTGCCAGCAGCTCACGGTGGGACAGGGGGCCCCGTGGGATGAACACTGAAGCTTTCTTT
.,TRBJ2-1,many,TRBV19,CASSLSDSPYGNEQFF,TGTGCCAGTAGTCTCAGCGACAGCCCCTATGGCAATGAGCAGTTCTTC
.,TRBJ2-7,many,TRBV5-4,CASSLDVGQGEQYF,TGTGCCAGCAGCTTGGACGTTGGACAAGGCGAGCAGTACTTC
.,TRBJ1-2,many,TRBV7-9,CASSLQGAYGYTF,TGTGCCAGCAGCTTACAGGGAGCCTATGGCTACACCTTC
.,TRBJ2-7,many,TRBV6-5,CASSYAPWAEQYF,TGTGCCAGCAGTTACGCCCCTTGGGCCGAGCAGTACTTC
TRBD2,TRBJ2-2,many,TRBV9,CASSAGAGDHGELFF,TGTGCCAGCAGCGCAGGAGCGGGGGACCACGGGGAGCTGTTTTTT
TRBD2,TRBJ2-7,many,TRBV12-5,CASGLIAGAYYEQYF,TGTGCTAGTGGGCTAATAGCGGGAGCTTACTACGAGCAGTACTTC
TRBD2,TRBJ2-1,many,TRBV11-1,CASSPGTSGQFF,TGTGCCAGCAGCCCGGGGACTAGCGGGCAGTTCTTC
.,TRBJ1-1,.,TRBV18,CASSPTFTAWENTEAFF,TGTGCCAGCTCACCAACTTTCACAGCTTGGGAGAACACTGAAGCTTTCTTT
.,TRBJ2-1,many,TRBV7-3,CASSLTSPFPGQLRSSYNEQFF,TGTGCCAGCAGCTTAACGAGCCCCTTCCCAGGTCAGCTCCGGAGCTCCTACAATGAGCAGTTCTTC
.,TRBJ2-7,many,TRBV27,CASSRAGASYEQYF,TGTGCCAGCAGTCGGGCGGGGGCCTCCTACGAGCAGTACTTC